The 10 T cell receptor beta chains reported below all come from one sample, sequenced in a study of blood T cells in healthy people across ages (dated by TCRdb to between 2015 and 2017). Library method: 5' RACE. Sequencing was carried out with an Illumina HiSeq 2500. A second 7 to 11 cycle PCR used a sample-barcoded 5' primer and a J-beta primer mix. The public sequencing data were trimmed at Q25 with fastp and processed into clonotypes with MiXCR by TCRdb, which kept only in-frame beta chains. A single entry per CDR3 protein holds the most common genes and DNA from its merged rows. This sample has 600,000 to 850,000 distinct CDR3 sequences in its table, and roughly 41% of those were observed once. Of the sample, around a fifth is held by the ten largest clones. Sample: blood. The source of these receptors is a woman aged 60-70 years in good health.

This clonotype was seen only a few times. This chain's CDR3 is CSVEGIQGKDEKLFF. The CDR3 bases are TGCAGCGTTGAAGGGATCCAGGGAAAGGATGAAAAACTGTTTTTT. The chain recombines TRBV29-1 with TRBJ1-4; D is perhaps TRBD1 (5 bases). Germline V gene data show CDR1 as SQVTM and CDR2 as ANQGSEA. V lost 1 base and J lost 6, with 15 bases in between. This CDR3 contains 15 residues.

This rearrangement joins TRBV27 to TRBJ1-2; TRBD1 matches at 7 bases. The CDR3 length is 14 residues. The germline gives CDR1 MNHEY, CDR2 SMNVEV (reference sequence). The J segment lost 6 bases and the V segment lost 3 bases, leaving 7 bases of the junction unmatched. CDR3 sequence reads: CASSFRRDSHGYTF. The DNA for the CDR3 is TGTGCCAGCAGTTTTCGCCGGGACAGCCATGGCTACACCTTC.

There are many counts of this clonotype. This CDR3 reads CASSAQGRDYNEQFF. CDR3 DNA sequence: TGTGCCAGCAGCGCACAGGGGAGGGACTACAATGAGCAGTTCTTC. This chain links TRBV9 with TRBJ2-1; either TRBD1 or TRBD2 may supply D (7 bases each). CDR1 and CDR2 (germline): SGDLS, YYNGEE. Trimming pared 3 bases from V and 3 bases from J, leaving 13 bases between. This CDR3 is built from 15 residues.

CDR3 DNA: TGTGCCAGCAGCATCGGGCGGGGCTACAATGAGCAGTTCTTC. Its translation is CASSIGRGYNEQFF. The chain has TRBV11-3 and TRBJ2-1; a weak D match, TRBD2 (6 bases). The CDR3 consists of 14 residues. Per the germline V gene, CDR1 is SGHNT and CDR2 is YENEEA. Trimming removed 5 bases at V and 3 bases at J, with 11 bases between.

The chain carries TRBV20-1 and TRBJ1-5, with TRBD1 matching over 7 bases. V lost 2 bases and J lost 6; bases outside the gene matches: 4. The germline gives CDR1 DFQATT, CDR2 SNEGSKA (reference sequence). This CDR3 is 13 amino acids long. Here the CDR3 reads CSARSDRAQPQHF. CDR3 bases: TGCAGTGCTAGATCCGACAGGGCTCAGCCCCAGCATTTT.

The chain employs TRBV7-2 and TRBJ2-1; D is perhaps TRBD2 (6 bases). From germline, CDR1 is SGHTA and CDR2 FQGNSA. The CDR3 has 15 residues. Trimming took 4 bases from V and 2 from J, leaving 12 bases between them. The chain's CDR3 is CASSSGSGTYNEQFF. The CDR3 DNA follows: TGTGCCAGCAGCTCCGGGAGCGGAACCTACAATGAGCAGTTCTTC.

DNA for the CDR3: TGTGCCAGCAGCGTAGTGGGGGACCCCTACAATGAGCAGTTCTTC. It translates to CASSVVGDPYNEQFF. This chain uses TRBV9 with TRBJ2-1; D could derive from TRBD1 or TRBD2 (5 bases each). The length of the CDR3 is 15 residues. Germline V lookup: CDR1 SGDLS, CDR2 YYNGEE. The V end lost 0 bases, the J end lost 2 bases, and 9 bases lay between the germline ends.

The genes are TRBV9 and TRBJ2-5; D is undetermined. Trimming cost V 0 bases and J 5 bases, with 11 bases left between them. The CDR3 runs 14 residues. Germline CDR1 and CDR2: SGDLS and YYNGEE. This chain's CDR3 is CASSVDLGSETQYF. The CDR3, as DNA: TGTGCCAGCAGCGTAGATTTGGGTTCCGAGACCCAGTACTTC.

In DNA form, the CDR3 reads TGTGCCAGCAGTGCCCAGGGGGGCACCGGGGAGCTGTTTTTT. It translates to CASSAQGGTGELFF. V and J are TRBV6-5 and TRBJ2-2, with D possibly being TRBD1 (7 bases). Trimming took off 5 bases at V and 4 bases at J, with 11 bases between the two ends. In germline, CDR1 is MNHEY, CDR2 SVGAGI. The CDR3 spans 14 residues.

This clonotype was observed a few times. The chain combines TRBV6-1 with TRBJ1-1; TRBD1 matches 9 bases. The V and J ends lost 6 bases and 1 base, in that order; junction bases with no gene match: 6. The CDR3 sequence is 15 residues long. Germline assignment: CDR1 MNHNS and CDR2 SASEGT. The DNA of the CDR3 is TGTGCCAGCAGACCAGTACAGGGGGCGAACACTGAAGCTTTCTTT. Translated: CASRPVQGANTEAFF.